The 30 T cell receptor beta chains given below trace back to one sample, sequenced in a study of shared clonotypes between healthy human individuals. TCRdb keeps only in-frame clones here, not all; method: immunoSEQ multiplex PCR. Of about 990,000 clones listed, approximately 78% are singletons. The sample consisted of memory CD4+ T cells from PBMCs. Specified subset: CD45RA-negative fraction. Receptor source: a man aged 18 to 30 in good health. Some clones in this sample may be carry-over from other donors' samples.

The table lists this clone with a few counts. This chain joins TRBV19 and TRBJ1-2; possible D gene TRBD1, 6 bases. Germline-derived CDR1 and CDR2 are LNHDA and SQIVND (reference sequence). V dropped 5 bases and J dropped 0 bases, with 13 bases sitting between them. The CDR3 has 15 residues. CDR3 in amino acids: CASSVTGSANYGYTF. The CDR3 DNA is TGTGCCAGTAGTGTCACAGGGTCTGCTAACTATGGCTACACCTTC.

This chain connects TRBV27 to TRBJ1-5; a weak D match, TRBD1 (6 bases). The germline CDR1 and CDR2 sequences are MNHEY and SMNVEV (reference sequence). Trimming cost V 8 bases and J 11 bases, with 16 bases left between them. CDR3 length: 12 amino acids. Here the CDR3 reads CASGGARAAQHF. CDR3 bases: TGTGCCAGCGGGGGGGCCAGGGCGGCCCAGCATTTT.

This chain links TRBV4-2 with TRBJ1-3; D is undetermined. Trimming took off 0 bases at V and 0 bases at J, with 6 bases between the two ends. The germline V gene encodes CDR1 LGHNA and CDR2 YNFKEQ. This CDR3 spans 15 amino acids. CDR3 sequence reads: CASSQEYISGNTIYF. The DNA of the CDR3 is TGTGCCAGCAGCCAAGAATACATCTCTGGAAACACCATATATTTT.

The J gene is TRBJ1-1, the V gene TRBV18; D is ambiguous. Per germline, CDR1 KGHSH and CDR2 LQKENI. The CDR3 loop spans 15 amino acids. V lost 8 bases to trimming and J lost 5 bases, with 21 bases between them. The CDR3 DNA follows: TGTGCCAGCCAATCACCACTGGGGTTAGGGACTGAAGCTTTCTTT. Translation: CASQSPLGLGTEAFF.

Points on this clone: Other DNA sequences in this specimen translate into the identical CDR3. The chain recombines TRBV28 with TRBJ2-3; D unclear. Germline V lookup: CDR1 MDHEN, CDR2 SYDVKM. This CDR3 comprises 12 residues. V gave up 4 bases and J gave up 2 bases, with 4 bases separating them. CDR3 amino acids: CASSSTTDTQYF. As DNA, the CDR3 is TGTGCCAGCAGTTCTACCACAGATACGCAGTATTTT. The full variable domain, rest sourced from reference TRBV28 and TRBJ2-3, is DVKVTQSSRYLVKRTGEKVFLECVQDMDHENMFWYRQDPGLGLRLIYFSYDVKMKEKGDIPEGYSVSREKKERFSLILESASTNQTSMYLCASSSTTDTQYFGPGTRLTVL.

Concerning this clone itself: The same CDR3 arises from other DNA sequences in this sample as well. The chain carries TRBV30 and TRBJ1-5; D is possibly TRBD1 (5 bases). V was shortened by 2 bases and J by 4 bases, with 12 bases between the two germline ends. CDR1 and CDR2 from the germline V gene are GTSNPN and SVGIG (reference sequence). This CDR3 contains 14 residues. DNA for the CDR3: TGTGCCTGGAGTCTCGGGACTGGTAATCAGCCCCAGCATTTT. Amino acid sequence: CAWSLGTGNQPQHF.

The CDR3 DNA sequence: TGTGCCAGCAGTTACTCCACAAGTGGCTACACCTTC. This sequence encodes CASSYSTSGYTF. The V call is TRBV6-6, the J call TRBJ1-2, with D uncertain. The V and J ends lost 0 bases and 7 bases respectively, with 6 bases between them. This CDR3 is built from 12 residues. CDR1 MNHNY and CDR2 SVGAGI come from the germline V gene (reference sequence).

This clone has a single count. The chain recombines TRBV7-3 with TRBJ2-1; 9 positions agree with TRBD1. The CDR3 length is 15 residues. V lost 5 bases and J lost 5; bases outside the gene matches: 7. Germline V gene sequence: CDR1 SGHTA, CDR2 FQGTGA. CDR3 sequence: CASSRRGQGDNEQFF. The CDR3 nucleotides are TGTGCCAGCAGCCGGAGGGGACAGGGAGACAATGAGCAGTTCTTC.

V usage is TRBV19 and J usage is TRBJ1-4; D gene unclear. Between the trimmed V and J ends, which lost 6 bases and 8 bases, there was a span of 19 bases. This CDR3 contains 15 residues. CDR1 is LNHDA and CDR2 is SQIVND in the germline V gene (reference sequence). This chain's CDR3 is CASSPLGVPGEKLFF. The CDR3 coding sequence is TGTGCCAGTAGCCCCCTCGGGGTGCCTGGGGAAAAACTGTTTTTT.

J is TRBJ2-5 and V is TRBV7-8; 7 bases line up with TRBD2. V trimming: 3 bases; J trimming: 5 bases; junction bases outside the gene matches: 3. The CDR3 consists of 13 residues. Germline lookup yields CDR1 SGHVS and CDR2 FQNEAQ. The CDR3 here is CASSFYGGETQYF. In DNA, the CDR3 is TGTGCCAGCAGCTTTTACGGGGGGGAGACCCAGTACTTC.

The chain couples TRBV7-3 to TRBJ1-3; the D gene is possibly TRBD1 (6 bases). Germline-derived CDR1 and CDR2 are SGHTA and FQGTGA. The CDR3 runs to 17 residues. Trimming removed 2 bases at V and 4 bases at J, with 18 bases between. This CDR3 is CASSLGPPGARGNTIYF. Here the CDR3 DNA reads TGTGCCAGCAGCTTAGGCCCCCCGGGGGCAAGAGGAAACACCATATATTTT.

The chain combines TRBV28 with TRBJ1-1, with D tentatively TRBD1 (5 bases). Trimming took 10 bases from V and 5 from J, leaving 17 bases between them. Germline CDR1 and CDR2: MDHEN and SYDVKM. This CDR3 has 13 residues. CDR3 DNA: TGTGCCACCTATGGGGGGGTGGGGACTGAAGCTTTCTTT. Translated: CATYGGVGTEAFF.

The rearrangement joins TRBV5-1 to TRBJ1-1; perhaps TRBD1 as D (6 bases). CDR1 SGHRS and CDR2 YFSETQ come from the germline V gene. The CDR3 extends over 14 amino acids. Trimming removed 2 bases at V and 4 bases at J, with 12 bases between. The CDR3 sequence is CASSLQGLGTEAFF. DNA for the CDR3: TGCGCCAGCAGCTTACAGGGTCTGGGCACTGAAGCTTTCTTT.

The chain joins TRBV7-9 to TRBJ2-7; no firm D call. The CDR3 is made up of 12 amino acids. Germline CDR1 reads SEHNR; CDR2 reads FQNEAQ (reference sequence). The V end lost 5 bases, the J end lost 3 bases, and 8 bases lay between the germline ends. The CDR3 DNA sequence: TGTGCCAGCAGCCCAACCTACTACGAGCAGTACTTC. It codes for CASSPTYYEQYF.

The chain links TRBV28 to TRBJ1-2; 10 bases are shared with TRBD1. After removal of 6 bases from V and 4 bases from J, the junction contained 11 bases not matched to a gene. The CDR3 spans 16 residues. Germline CDR1 and CDR2: MDHEN and SYDVKM. The CDR3 loop is CASRSDRGLLIYGYTF. The CDR3, as DNA: TGTGCCAGCAGATCTGACAGGGGGCTACTTATCTATGGCTACACCTTC.

As concerns this clone: The sample has other DNA sequences that encode this CDR3 too. The chain joins TRBV11-2 to TRBJ2-7, with D perhaps assigned TRBD1 or TRBD2 (5 bases each). Deletions cut 1 base from V and 3 bases from J, with 10 bases between. Germline loops: CDR1 SGHAT, CDR2 FQNNGV. This CDR3 contains 14 residues. CDR3 DNA sequence: TGTGCCAGCAGCTTAGCTTCAGGGAGCTACGAGCAGTACTTC. This encodes CASSLASGSYEQYF. The whole variable domain, remainder taken from reference TRBV11-2 and TRBJ2-7, is EAGVAQSPRYKIIEKRQSVAFWCNPISGHATLYWYQQILGQGPKLLIQFQNNGVVDDSQLPKDRFSAERLKGVDSTLKIQPAKLEDSAVYLCASSLASGSYEQYFGPGTRLTVT.

The V gene is TRBV19, the J gene TRBJ1-5; TRBD1 might be the D (5 bases). The ends were cut back, 0 bases at V and 2 bases at J, with 11 bases in the middle. The CDR3 length is 16 residues. Germline assignment: CDR1 LNHDA and CDR2 SQIVND (reference sequence). The CDR3 is CASSIDGGRGNQPQHF. The CDR3 bases are TGTGCCAGTAGTATAGATGGCGGCAGGGGCAATCAGCCCCAGCATTTT.

The V and J genes are TRBV5-1 and TRBJ1-3, with D maybe TRBD1 (6 bases). The CDR3 spans 17 residues. V lost 1 base and J 2 bases, leaving 16 bases between the germline ends. Germline lookup yields CDR1 SGHRS and CDR2 YFSETQ. CDR3 nucleotides: TGCGCCAGCAGCTTGAGGCCCCAGGGACAAGCTGGAAACACCATATATTTT. Translated, it gives CASSLRPQGQAGNTIYF.

The gene calls are TRBV6-1 and TRBJ2-7; 7 nucleotides match TRBD2. V dropped 6 bases and J dropped 6; count of bases not matched to a gene: 11. There are 14 residues in the CDR3. Looked up from germline, CDR1 is MNHNS and CDR2 is SASEGT. The CDR3 DNA is TGTGCCAGCAGGCCCGGGGGGTCACAAGGCGAGCAGTACTTC. Its protein is CASRPGGSQGEQYF.

The rearrangement links TRBV5-1 to TRBJ1-2; D uncertain. The CDR3 extends over 14 amino acids. Trimming removed 0 bases at V and 8 bases at J, with 14 bases between. Germline V gives CDR1 SGHRS, CDR2 YFSETQ. CDR3 residues: CASSLEGNQAGYTF. The DNA of the CDR3 is TGCGCCAGCAGCTTGGAAGGGAATCAAGCCGGCTACACCTTC. Variable domain in full (rest from reference TRBV5-1 and TRBJ1-2): KAGVTQTPRYLIKTRGQQVTLSCSPISGHRSVSWYQQTPGQGLQFLFEYFSETQRNKGNFPGRFSGRQFSNSRSEMNVSTLELGDSALYLCASSLEGNQAGYTFGSGTRLTVV.

This clone has a handful of counts. The chain uses TRBV21-1 and TRBJ2-7. TRBV21-1 corresponds to a pseudogene. The CDR3 is made up of 14 amino acids. CDR3 protein: CASSCPPFGYEQYF. The CDR3 bases are TGTGCCAGCAGCTGCCCTCCGTTTGGTTACGAGCAGTACTTC.

The chain is built from TRBV7-2 and TRBJ2-2; TRBD2 matches at 12 bases. The CDR3 spans 17 residues. Germline CDR1 and CDR2: SGHTA and FQGNSA. Trimming at V came to 0 bases and at J to 5 bases, leaving 4 bases not matched to a gene. CDR3 sequence (DNA): TGTGCCAGCAGCTTAGCGGGGACTAGCGGGCCGACCGGGGAGCTGTTTTTT. This translates into CASSLAGTSGPTGELFF.

The CDR3 protein is CASRLRGRNTEAFF. The CDR3 region has the DNA TGTGCCAGCAGACTCAGGGGGCGGAACACTGAAGCTTTCTTT. V and J are TRBV28 and TRBJ1-1; 8 bases map to TRBD1. The CDR3 contains 14 residues. The ends lost 6 bases at V and 1 base at J; junction bases unmatched: 4. The germline V gene has CDR1 MDHEN and CDR2 SYDVKM.

The rearrangement uses TRBV13 and TRBJ1-2, with 7 nucleotides matching TRBD1. J lost 8 bases, V lost 1 base, and 4 bases had no gene match. CDR1 is PRHDT and CDR2 is FYEKMQ in the germline V gene (reference sequence). CDR3 length: 13 amino acids. The DNA of the CDR3 is TGTGCCAGCAGCTTAGCGAGGGGGCGAGGCTACACCTTC. Translation gives CASSLARGRGYTF.

The rearrangement uses TRBV29-1 and TRBJ1-2, with unresolved D. V was clipped by 4 bases and J by 8 bases, with 14 bases between them. The CDR3 runs 12 residues. In germline, CDR1 is SQVTM, CDR2 ANQGSEA. The CDR3 sequence is CSVGHGLGGYTF. CDR3 nucleotide sequence: TGCAGCGTTGGTCACGGCCTAGGAGGCTACACCTTC.

The chain joins TRBV25-1 to TRBJ2-7; tentative D call: TRBD1 (6 bases). The CDR3 totals 11 residues. Germline CDR1 and CDR2: MGHDK and SYGVNS. Trimming pared 9 bases from V and 6 bases from J, leaving 12 bases between. The DNA for the CDR3 is TGTGCCAGGGAAGGACAGCCCGAGCAGTACTTC. This sequence encodes CAREGQPEQYF.

This clone was observed at least ten times. The chain employs TRBV7-2 and TRBJ2-7; 8 bases map to TRBD2. V lost 5 bases and J lost 6; bases outside the gene matches: 15. The CDR3 extends over 16 amino acids. Germline CDR1 SGHTA, CDR2 FQGNSA. The CDR3 reads CASSPQSQRESGEQYF. CDR3 in DNA: TGTGCCAGCAGCCCGCAATCCCAGCGGGAGAGTGGCGAGCAGTACTTC.

The gene calls are TRBV5-1 and TRBJ2-7, with D tentatively TRBD1 (5 bases). This CDR3 has 14 residues. Germline values: CDR1 SGHRS, CDR2 YFSETQ. V was trimmed by 0 bases and J by 6 bases, leaving 13 bases between them. The CDR3 DNA reads as TGCGCCAGCAGCTTGGACCAAATTAGGGGCGAGCAGTACTTC. This codes for CASSLDQIRGEQYF.

J is TRBJ1-5 and V is TRBV19, with 9 bases fitting TRBD1. The J segment lost 0 bases and the V segment lost 4 bases, leaving 7 bases of the junction unmatched. The CDR3 length is 17 residues. Germline V gene lookup returns CDR1 LNHDA and CDR2 SQIVND (reference sequence). The CDR3 nucleotides are TGTGCCAGTAGTAAGGGACAGGGAATTTATAGCAATCAGCCCCAGCATTTT. As protein: CASSKGQGIYSNQPQHF.

V gene TRBV7-5 combines with J gene TRBJ2-7; TRBD2, the table's D call, lacks a check against the DNA. TRBV7-5 is listed as a pseudogene. The CDR3 covers 14 residues. The CDR3 region has the DNA TGTGTCAGAAGCTTATCTGCGGATTCCTACGAGCAGTACTTC. Translation gives CVRSLSADSYEQYF.